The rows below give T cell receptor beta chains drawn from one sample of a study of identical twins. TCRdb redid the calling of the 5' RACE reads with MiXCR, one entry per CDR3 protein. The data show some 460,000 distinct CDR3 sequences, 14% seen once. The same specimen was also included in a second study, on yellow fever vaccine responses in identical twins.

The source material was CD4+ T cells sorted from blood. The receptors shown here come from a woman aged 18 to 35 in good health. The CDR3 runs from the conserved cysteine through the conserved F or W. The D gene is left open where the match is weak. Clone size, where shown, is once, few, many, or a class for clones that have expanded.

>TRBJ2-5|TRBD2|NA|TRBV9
CASSGEGLAGVTQYF
TGTGCCAGCAGCGGGGAAGGACTAGCGGGGGTTACCCAGTACTTC
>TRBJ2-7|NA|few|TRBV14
CASSQRVSYEQYF
TGTGCCAGCAGCCAACGGGTCTCCTACGAGCAGTACTTC
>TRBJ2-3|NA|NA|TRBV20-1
CSARDLESDTQYF
TGCAGTGCTAGAGATCTAGAATCAGATACGCAGTATTTT
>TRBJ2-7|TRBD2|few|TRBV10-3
CAISESASGTQGHEQYF
TGTGCCATCAGTGAGTCGGCTAGCGGAACACAAGGCCACGAGCAGTATTTC
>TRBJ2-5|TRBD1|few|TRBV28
CASSVGPGGWETQYF
TGTGCCAGCAGTGTGGGTCCAGGGGGCTGGGAGACCCAGTACTTC
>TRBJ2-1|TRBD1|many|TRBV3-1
CASSPFRDRANEQFF
TGTGCCAGCAGCCCCTTCCGGGACAGGGCCAATGAGCAGTTCTTC
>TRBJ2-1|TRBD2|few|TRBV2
CASRAGTSAYNEQFF
TGTGCCAGCAGAGCCGGGACTAGCGCCTACAATGAGCAGTTCTTC
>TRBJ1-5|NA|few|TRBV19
CASSAGPRGGNQPQHF
TGTGCCAGTAGTGCGGGACCGCGTGGTGGCAATCAGCCCCAGCATTTT
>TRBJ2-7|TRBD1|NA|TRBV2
CASSGFQGALVEQYF
TGTGCCAGCAGTGGGTTCCAGGGGGCGCTTGTTGAGCAGTACTTC
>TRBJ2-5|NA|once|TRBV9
CASSVGRPARETQYF
TGTGCCAGCAGCGTCGGACGGCCGGCGAGAGAGACCCAGTACTTC
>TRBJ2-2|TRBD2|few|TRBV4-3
CASSQDPSGRAGELFF
TGCGCCAGCAGCCAAGATCCTAGCGGGAGGGCCGGGGAGCTGTTTTTT
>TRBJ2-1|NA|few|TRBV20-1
CSAGGQGNEQFF
TGCAGTGCTGGCGGGCAGGGCAATGAGCAGTTCTTC
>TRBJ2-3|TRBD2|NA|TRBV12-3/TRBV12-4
CASSRSGRSTDTQYF
TGTGCCAGCAGCCGGAGCGGGAGGAGCACAGATACGCAGTATTTT
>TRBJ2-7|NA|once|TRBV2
CASSPGVGTKQYF
TGTGCCAGCAGTCCGGGGGTAGGCACGAAGCAGTACTTC
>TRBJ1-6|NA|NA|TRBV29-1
CSVGTGPNSPLHF
TGCAGCGTTGGTACAGGGCCCAATTCACCCCTCCACTTT
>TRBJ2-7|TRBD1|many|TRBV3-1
CASSRDRVSYEQYF
TGTGCCAGCAGCCGGGACAGGGTGTCCTACGAGCAGTACTTC
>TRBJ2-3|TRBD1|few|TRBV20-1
CSANPLDRSHTDTQYF
TGCAGTGCTAATCCCTTGGACAGGTCTCACACAGATACGCAGTATTTT
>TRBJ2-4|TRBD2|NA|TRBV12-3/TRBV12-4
CASSRLAAPDGIQYF
TGTGCCAGCAGTCGACTAGCGGCCCCGGATGGCATTCAGTACTTC
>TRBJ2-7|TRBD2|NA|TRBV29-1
CSVESGGYEQYF
TGCAGCGTGGAGTCGGGGGGATACGAGCAGTACTTC
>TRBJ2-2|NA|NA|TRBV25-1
CASSEPFRGAGELFF
TGTGCCAGCAGTGAACCTTTCAGGGGTGCCGGGGAGCTGTTTTTT
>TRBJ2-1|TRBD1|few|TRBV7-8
CASSSHQGQGTSSTYNEQFF
TGTGCCAGCAGCTCACACCAGGGACAGGGGACTAGTAGTACCTACAATGAGCAGTTCTTC
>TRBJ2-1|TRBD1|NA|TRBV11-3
CASSLDGQGVYNEQFF
TGTGCCAGCAGCTTAGACGGACAGGGGGTTTACAATGAGCAGTTCTTC
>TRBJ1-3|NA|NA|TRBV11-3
CASSLTRSGNTIYF
TGTGCCAGCAGCTTAACTAGGAGTGGAAACACCATATATTTT
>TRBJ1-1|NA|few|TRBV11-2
CASSLARQGGNTEAFF
TGTGCCAGCAGCTTAGCACGGCAGGGTGGGAACACTGAAGCTTTCTTT
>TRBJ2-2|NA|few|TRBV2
CASSDDRTGELFF
TGTGCCAGCAGTGACGACCGAACCGGGGAGCTGTTTTTT
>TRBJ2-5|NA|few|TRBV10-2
CASNMLYQETQYF
TGCGCCAGCAATATGTTGTACCAAGAGACCCAGTACTTC
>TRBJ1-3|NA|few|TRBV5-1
CASSSEIGNTIYF
TGCGCCAGCAGCTCGGAGATTGGAAACACCATATATTTT
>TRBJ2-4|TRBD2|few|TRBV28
CASSGLALAKNIQYF
TGTGCCAGCAGTGGACTAGCGTTGGCCAAAAACATTCAGTACTTC
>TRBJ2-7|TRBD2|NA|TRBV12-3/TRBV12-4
CASSLAPEGGPGEQYF
TGTGCCAGCAGTTTAGCCCCTGAGGGAGGGCCGGGGGAGCAGTACTTC
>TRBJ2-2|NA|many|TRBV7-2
CASSLATGSSGELFF
TGTGCCAGCAGCTTAGCCACAGGGAGTTCAGGGGAGCTGTTTTTT
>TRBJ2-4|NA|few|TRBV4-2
CASSQDKGPLAKNIQYF
TGTGCCAGCAGCCAAGATAAAGGACCGCTAGCCAAAAACATTCAGTACTTC
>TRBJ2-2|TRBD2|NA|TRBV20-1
CSTPGTSGAGELFF
TGCAGTACTCCCGGGACTAGCGGGGCCGGGGAGCTGTTTTTT
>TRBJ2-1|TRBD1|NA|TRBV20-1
CSAAGTGPYNEQFF
TGCAGTGCTGCCGGGACAGGCCCCTACAATGAGCAGTTCTTC
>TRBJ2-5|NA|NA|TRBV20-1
CSARDVARETQYF
TGCAGTGCTAGAGATGTGGCACGAGAGACCCAGTACTTC
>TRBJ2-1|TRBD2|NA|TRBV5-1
CASKGIAGSYNEQFF
TGCGCCAGCAAAGGAATAGCGGGATCCTACAATGAGCAGTTCTTC
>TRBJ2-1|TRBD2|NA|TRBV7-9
CASSPSGRNYNEQFF
TGTGCCAGCAGCCCCAGCGGGAGGAATTACAATGAGCAGTTCTTC
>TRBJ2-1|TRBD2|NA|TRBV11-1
CASSLTGGSRLGSYNEQFF
TGTGCCAGCAGTTTGACGGGGGGGTCCCGCCTGGGCTCCTACAATGAGCAGTTCTTC
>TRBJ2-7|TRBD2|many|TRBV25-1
CASSEPGAGAIYEQYF
TGTGCCAGCAGTGAACCGGGAGCGGGAGCCATCTACGAGCAGTACTTC
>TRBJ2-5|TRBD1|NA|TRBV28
CASSSPGGYETQYF
TGTGCCAGCAGTTCTCCAGGGGGTTACGAGACCCAGTACTTC
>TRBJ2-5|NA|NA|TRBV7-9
CASSRPAAGGGETQYF
TGTGCCAGCAGCCGACCTGCCGCAGGCGGTGGGGAGACCCAGTACTTC
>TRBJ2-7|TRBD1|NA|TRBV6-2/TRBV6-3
CASSYAGGFYEQYF
TGTGCCAGCAGTTACGCAGGGGGCTTCTACGAGCAGTACTTC
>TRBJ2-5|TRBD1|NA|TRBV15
CATSRGLDRVRETQYF
TGTGCCACCAGCAGAGGCCTCGACAGGGTTCGAGAGACCCAGTACTTC
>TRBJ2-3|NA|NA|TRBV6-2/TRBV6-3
CASSYFPQMGAGTQDTQYF
TGTGCCAGCAGTTACTTTCCCCAGATGGGGGCGGGAACTCAAGATACGCAGTATTTT